The 3 T cell receptor beta chains listed next were all sequenced from one sample in a study of identical twins. In TCRdb, the 5' RACE reads were re-called with MiXCR into one record per CDR3 protein. The sample yields 240,000 or so distinct CDR3 sequences, around 7% seen once. The same data also went into a second study, on yellow fever vaccine responses in identical twins.

Sequencing used memory (CD45RO+) T cells sorted from blood. The receptor source for this set is a woman between 18 and 29 years old in good health.

The chain recombines TRBV6-2 or TRBV6-3 with TRBJ2-3; tentative D call: TRBD2 (5 bases). The V end lost 0 bases, the J end lost 2 bases, and 9 bases lay between the germline ends. This CDR3 has 15 amino acids. CDR1 is MNHEY and CDR2 is SVGEGT in the germline V gene. The DNA of the CDR3 is TGTGCCAGCAGTTACTCTTCAGCGGCCACAGATACGCAGTATTTT. It is translated as CASSYSSAATDTQYF.

This clonotype came up many times. The V and J genes are TRBV6-6 and TRBJ2-1; D may match TRBD1 or TRBD2 (6 bases each). Germline CDR1 and CDR2: MNHNY and SVGAGI (reference sequence). The CDR3 totals 13 residues. V was cut by 8 bases and J by 3 bases, with 11 bases left in between. In nucleotides, the CDR3 is TGTGCCAGCCGGGGGCCCAACTACAATGAGCAGTTCTTC. As protein: CASRGPNYNEQFF.

This clonotype was detected only a few times. The chain employs TRBV29-1 and TRBJ1-2; 7 positions agree with TRBD1. The CDR3 is made up of 13 amino acids. V gave up 5 bases and J gave up 6 bases; unmatched junction bases: 9. From germline, CDR1 is SQVTM and CDR2 ANQGSEA. Here the CDR3 DNA reads TGCAGCGTTTCCGGACAGGCGGGAGATGGCTACACCTTC. Its translation is CSVSGQAGDGYTF.